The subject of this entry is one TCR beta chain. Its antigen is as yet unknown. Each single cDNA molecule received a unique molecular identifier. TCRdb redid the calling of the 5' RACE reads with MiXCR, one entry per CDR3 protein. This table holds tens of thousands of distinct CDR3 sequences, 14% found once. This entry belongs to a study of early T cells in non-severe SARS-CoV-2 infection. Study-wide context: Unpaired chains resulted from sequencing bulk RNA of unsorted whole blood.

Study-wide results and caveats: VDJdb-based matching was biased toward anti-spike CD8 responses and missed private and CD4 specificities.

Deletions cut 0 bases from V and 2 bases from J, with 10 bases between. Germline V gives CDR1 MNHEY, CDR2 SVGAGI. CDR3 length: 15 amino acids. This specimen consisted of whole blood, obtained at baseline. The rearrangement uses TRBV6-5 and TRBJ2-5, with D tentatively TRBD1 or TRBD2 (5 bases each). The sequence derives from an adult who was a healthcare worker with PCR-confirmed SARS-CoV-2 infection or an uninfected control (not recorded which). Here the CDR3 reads CASSYSPGTQETQYF. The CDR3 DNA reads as TGTGCCAGCAGTTACTCCCCCGGGACGCAAGAGACCCAGTACTTC.